What follows are 26 T cell receptor beta chains derived from one specimen sequenced in a study of T-cell memory formation after mild COVID-19. TCRdb re-analysed the 5' RACE reads in MiXCR, keeping a single row per CDR3 protein. The sample comprises more than 300,000 distinct CDR3 sequences, approximately 22% of which are singletons, and 21% rests with the top ten. The source material was PBMCs or a T cell subset sorted from them (not recorded which). These receptors were obtained from a man aged 18 to 30 who had mild COVID-19 (a few samples of this study predate the infection). Cell type and time point are not known.

This clonotype was observed a handful of times. It may be a read error: a sequence one base away is much more abundant. The chain carries TRBV20-1 and TRBJ2-6; D is ambiguous. Trimming shortened V by 2 bases and J by 0 bases, and 2 bases separated the two germline ends. The CDR3 has 13 amino acids. The germline V gene has CDR1 DFQATT and CDR2 SNEGSKA (reference sequence). The CDR3 loop is CSARLSGANVLTF. Written as DNA, the CDR3 is TGCAGTGCTAGACTCTCTGGGGCCAACGTCCTGACTTTC.

This clonotype was observed a handful of times. The chain uses TRBV5-1 and TRBJ2-2; TRBD1 matches at 9 bases. V shed 3 bases, J shed 2 bases, and the junction held 2 bases outside the gene matches. This CDR3 has 15 residues. Per germline, CDR1 SGHRS and CDR2 YFSETQ. In DNA form, the CDR3 reads TGCGCCAGCAGCTGGGACAGGGCTAACACCGGGGAGCTGTTTTTT. The encoded protein is CASSWDRANTGELFF. Full variable domain (outside the CDR3, taken from reference TRBV5-1 and TRBJ2-2): KAGVTQTPRYLIKTRGQQVTLSCSPISGHRSVSWYQQTPGQGLQFLFEYFSETQRNKGNFPGRFSGRQFSNSRSEMNVSTLELGDSALYLCASSWDRANTGELFFGEGSRLTVL.

The chain recombines TRBV7-6 with TRBJ2-7; no firm D call. This CDR3 contains 15 residues. CDR1 and CDR2 from the germline V gene are SGHVS and FNYEAQ. V shed 3 bases and J shed 5 bases, with 17 bases lying between them. The CDR3 reads CASSFAPNQWDEQYF. The DNA for the CDR3 is TGTGCCAGCAGCTTTGCTCCCAATCAGTGGGACGAGCAGTACTTC. Together with reference TRBV7-6 and TRBJ2-7, the CDR3 gives the full variable domain: GAGVSQSPRYKVTKRGQDVALRCDPISGHVSLYWYRQALGQGPEFLTYFNYEAQQDKSGLPNDRFSAERPEGSISTLTIQRTEQRDSAMYRCASSFAPNQWDEQYFGPGTRLTVT.

There are a few counts of this clonotype. CDR3 loop: CASSLAGAHTGELFF. DNA for the CDR3: TGTGCCAGCAGCTTAGCGGGGGCCCACACCGGGGAGCTGTTTTTT. V usage is TRBV11-2 and J usage is TRBJ2-2; the D call may be TRBD1 or TRBD2 (6 bases each). Looked up from germline, CDR1 is SGHAT and CDR2 is FQNNGV. The CDR3 loop spans 15 amino acids. Trimming pared 1 base from V and 3 bases from J, leaving 9 bases between. The whole variable domain, remainder taken from reference TRBV11-2 and TRBJ2-2, is EAGVAQSPRYKIIEKRQSVAFWCNPISGHATLYWYQQILGQGPKLLIQFQNNGVVDDSQLPKDRFSAERLKGVDSTLKIQPAKLEDSAVYLCASSLAGAHTGELFFGEGSRLTVL.

The V call is TRBV29-1, the J call TRBJ2-3, with unresolved D. The germline V gene encodes CDR1 SQVTM and CDR2 ANQGSEA. V lost 5 bases and J lost 5, with 5 bases in between. The CDR3 loop spans 10 amino acids. CDR3 bases: TGCAGCGTTCGGAGAGATACGCAGTATTTT. The encoded protein is CSVRRDTQYF.

This clonotype was observed a handful of times. The genes are TRBV6-1 and TRBJ2-7; tentative D call: TRBD1 (6 bases). CDR1 and CDR2 from the germline V gene are MNHNS and SASEGT. Trimming left V 7 bases short and J 1 base short, with 11 bases between. The CDR3 loop spans 13 amino acids. CDR3 protein: CASMLGQSYEQYF. The CDR3 nucleotides read TGTGCCAGCATGCTAGGACAGTCCTACGAGCAGTACTTC.

The chain employs TRBV5-1 and TRBJ2-7, with TRBD2 matching over 10 bases. CDR1 and CDR2 (germline): SGHRS, YFSETQ. The junction had 8 bases not matched to a gene; V was cut back by 9 bases and J by 5 bases. The CDR3 has 13 residues. The DNA of the CDR3 is TGCGCCACTTCAGGAACTAGCGGGGACGAGCAGTACTTC. The encoded protein is CATSGTSGDEQYF. Looking up the rest from reference TRBV5-1 and TRBJ2-7 gives the full variable domain: KAGVTQTPRYLIKTRGQQVTLSCSPISGHRSVSWYQQTPGQGLQFLFEYFSETQRNKGNFPGRFSGRQFSNSRSEMNVSTLELGDSALYLCATSGTSGDEQYFGPGTRLTVT.

The chain is built from TRBV6-5 and TRBJ2-5; 10 bases align to TRBD1. The CDR3 extends over 14 amino acids. Germline V gives CDR1 MNHEY, CDR2 SVGAGI. The V and J ends lost 6 bases and 9 bases, in that order; junction bases with no gene match: 10. CDR3 sequence reads: CASRRGTGVFAQYF. CDR3 DNA sequence: TGTGCCAGCAGACGAGGGACAGGGGTTTTCGCCCAGTACTTC.

This clonotype was seen only a few times. This chain links TRBV9 with TRBJ2-5; TRBD1 matches at 7 bases. V was clipped by 6 bases and J by 3 bases; unmatched bases: 5. Per germline, CDR1 SGDLS and CDR2 YYNGEE. CDR3 size: 13 residues. The CDR3 DNA reads TGTGCCAGCAACTCAGACAGGGAAGAGACCCAGTACTTC. Translated, it gives CASNSDREETQYF.

A few counts support this clonotype. J is TRBJ2-5 and V is TRBV5-1; 7 nucleotides line up with TRBD2. The CDR3 has 15 residues. Trimming at V came to 4 bases and at J to 5 bases, leaving 11 bases not matched to a gene. Per the germline V gene, CDR1 is SGHRS and CDR2 is YFSETQ. The CDR3 loop is CASSPAGTTGETQYF. The CDR3 region has the DNA TGCGCCAGCAGCCCAGCCGGGACTACCGGGGAGACCCAGTACTTC.

This clonotype was counted between two and nine times. V and J are TRBV4-1 and TRBJ2-7; D is undetermined. CDR1 and CDR2 from the germline V gene are MGHRA and YSYEKL. Trimming pared 4 bases from V and 4 bases from J, leaving 8 bases between. This CDR3 spans 12 amino acids. CDR3 bases: TGCGCCAGCAGCCCAAGCCAATACGAGCAGTACGTC. Protein: CASSPSQYEQYV.

This clonotype was counted a few times. The chain couples TRBV6-2 or TRBV6-3 to TRBJ2-7; 9 bases are a match to TRBD1. The germline gives CDR1 MNHEY, CDR2 SVGEGT. The CDR3 is 13 residues long. The J segment lost 6 bases and the V segment lost 5 bases, leaving 5 bases of the junction unmatched. CDR3 region: CASSRTGALEQYF. CDR3 nucleotide sequence: TGTGCCAGCAGTCGGACAGGGGCCCTCGAGCAGTACTTC.

The chain couples TRBV7-9 to TRBJ1-1, with D maybe TRBD1 (5 bases). Germline CDR1 SEHNR, CDR2 FQNEAQ (reference sequence). The CDR3 has 16 amino acids. Deletions cut 1 base from V and 4 bases from J, with 16 bases between. The CDR3 region has the DNA TGTGCCAGCAGCTTAGGCGCTTCCGGGGCAAGCACTGAAGCTTTCTTT. This sequence encodes CASSLGASGASTEAFF.

There are a few counts of this clonotype. The J gene is TRBJ2-1, the V gene TRBV7-9; 9 bases are a match to TRBD1. Germline CDR1 SEHNR, CDR2 FQNEAQ (reference sequence). There are 15 residues in the CDR3. V was clipped by 2 bases and J by 4 bases; unmatched bases: 3. The CDR3 spells CASSLSQGAYNEQFF. The DNA for the CDR3 is TGTGCCAGCAGCTTATCACAGGGGGCTTACAATGAGCAGTTCTTC. Supplemented by reference TRBV7-9 and TRBJ2-1, the full variable domain reads DTGVSQNPRHKITKRGQNVTFRCDPISEHNRLYWYRQTLGQGPEFLTYFQNEAQLEKSRLLSDRFSAERPKGSFSTLEIQRTEQGDSAMYLCASSLSQGAYNEQFFGPGTRLTVL.

The chain recombines TRBV27 with TRBJ2-3; D is possibly TRBD2 (7 bases). Per germline, CDR1 MNHEY and CDR2 SMNVEV (reference sequence). Trimming removed 3 bases at V and 5 bases at J, with 12 bases between. The CDR3 extends over 14 amino acids. DNA for the CDR3: TGTGCCAGCAGTTTTGGGGGGGCAGTAGATACGCAGTATTTT. Translating it yields CASSFGGAVDTQYF.

In its sample, this clonotype was seen a few times. The genes are TRBV20-1 and TRBJ2-1; 10 nucleotides agree with TRBD2. Per the germline V gene, CDR1 is DFQATT and CDR2 is SNEGSKA (reference sequence). This CDR3 has 16 residues. The junction had 3 bases not matched to a gene; V was cut back by 1 base and J by 0 bases. This CDR3 reads CSARVAGGSSYNEQFF. Written as DNA, the CDR3 is TGCAGTGCTAGAGTAGCGGGGGGCAGCTCCTACAATGAGCAGTTCTTC.

This clonotype has only a few counts. J is TRBJ1-1 and V is TRBV5-1; TRBD1 might be the D (5 bases). V was trimmed by 3 bases and J by 2 bases, leaving 8 bases between them. This CDR3 is 13 amino acids long. Germline assignment: CDR1 SGHRS and CDR2 YFSETQ. The CDR3 bases are TGCGCCAGCAGCTGGGGGTCTAACACTGAAGCTTTCTTT. Translated, it gives CASSWGSNTEAFF.

The table lists this clonotype with a few counts. V and J are TRBV20-1 and TRBJ1-2; possible D gene TRBD1, 5 bases. Trimming shortened V by 0 bases and J by 7 bases, and 15 bases separated the two germline ends. This CDR3 region has 14 residues. From germline, CDR1 is DFQATT and CDR2 SNEGSKA (reference sequence). The CDR3 sequence is CSARERQYSGGYTF. DNA of the CDR3: TGCAGTGCTAGAGAACGACAGTACTCCGGTGGCTACACCTTC.

V usage is TRBV15 and J usage is TRBJ2-1; D not resolved. This CDR3 region has 14 residues. V was cut by 0 bases and J by 3 bases, with 6 bases left in between. Per the germline V gene, CDR1 is LNHNV and CDR2 is YYDKDF (reference sequence). Here the CDR3 DNA reads TGTGCCACCAGCAGAGACCGCAGCTACAATGAGCAGTTCTTC. Translating gives CATSRDRSYNEQFF. Full variable domain (outside the CDR3, taken from reference TRBV15 and TRBJ2-1): DAMVIQNPRYQVTQFGKPVTLSCSQTLNHNVMYWYQQKSSQAPKLLFHYYDKDFNNEADTPDNFQSRRPNTSFCFLDIRSPGLGDTAMYLCATSRDRSYNEQFFGPGTRLTVL.

This clonotype was recorded a few times. The chain combines TRBV7-9 with TRBJ2-7; tentatively, D is TRBD1 (6 bases). Trimming took off 1 base at V and 2 bases at J, with 18 bases between the two ends. CDR1 and CDR2 (germline): SEHNR, FQNEAQ (reference sequence). The CDR3 has 17 residues. CDR3: CASSLGQVLNPTYEQYF. CDR3 nucleotides: TGTGCCAGCAGCTTAGGACAGGTCCTCAACCCTACCTACGAGCAGTACTTC.

The chain is built from TRBV5-1 and TRBJ1-2; weak D call: TRBD1 (6 bases). The germline gives CDR1 SGHRS, CDR2 YFSETQ. The V end lost 4 bases, the J end lost 8 bases, and 12 bases lay between the germline ends. There are 12 residues in the CDR3. The CDR3 DNA sequence: TGCGCCAGCAGCGTTCACAGGGAAGGCTACACCTTC. It yields the protein CASSVHREGYTF.

This clonotype appeared a few times. The V call is TRBV7-9, the J call TRBJ2-3; D perhaps matches TRBD2 (6 bases). CDR3 length: 15 amino acids. Germline CDR1 is SEHNR and CDR2 is FQNEAQ (reference sequence). The germline V and J ends were trimmed by 5 bases and 8 bases, with 20 bases remaining between them. In nucleotides, the CDR3 is TGTGCCAGCAGCCCCCGGCGGGGCATATCGCCTACGCAGTATTTT. It encodes CASSPRRGISPTQYF.

In nucleotides, the CDR3 is TGTGCCAGCAGCTACCGGGGACAGGTTGGGAACACTGAAGCTTTCTTT. Amino acid sequence: CASSYRGQVGNTEAFF. The chain carries TRBV7-9 and TRBJ1-1; 8 nucleotides align to TRBD1. Germline V gene lookup returns CDR1 SEHNR and CDR2 FQNEAQ (reference sequence). This CDR3 spans 16 amino acids. Unmatched junction bases numbered 8, after V lost 4 bases and J lost 1 base.

The J gene is TRBJ2-4, the V gene TRBV12-3 or TRBV12-4; 9 bases fit TRBD2. The CDR3 sequence is 15 residues long. V was pared by 2 bases and J by 7 bases, with 6 bases of the junction left unmatched. The CDR3 reads CASSLTAGGPNIQYF. In nucleotides, the CDR3 is TGTGCCAGCAGTTTAACCGCGGGGGGGCCGAACATTCAGTACTTC.

The V and J genes are TRBV12-3 or TRBV12-4 and TRBJ1-5, with no clear D. There are 13 residues in the CDR3. With 8 bases removed from V and 5 bases from J, the gap between germline ends came to 13 bases. The CDR3 bases are TGTGCCAGCCACCAAGGCGGCGATCAGCCCCAGCATTTT. This codes for CASHQGGDQPQHF.

This clonotype was counted between two and nine times. The chain carries TRBV7-9 and TRBJ2-5, with D perhaps matching TRBD2 (7 bases). V was cut by 5 bases and J by 2 bases, with 15 bases left in between. Germline V CDR1 and CDR2: SEHNR, FQNEAQ (reference sequence). The CDR3 consists of 15 residues. In DNA form, the CDR3 reads TGTGCCAGCAGCCGGCGTGGGGGGGCGCAAGAGACCCAGTACTTC. Translation gives CASSRRGGAQETQYF. The variable domain in full, with the rest retrieved from reference TRBV7-9 and TRBJ2-5, is DTGVSQNPRHKITKRGQNVTFRCDPISEHNRLYWYRQTLGQGPEFLTYFQNEAQLEKSRLLSDRFSAERPKGSFSTLEIQRTEQGDSAMYLCASSRRGGAQETQYFGPGTRLLVL.